In this sample, the clone carrying this T cell receptor (beta chain) turned up a few times. One entry per CDR3 protein, called by TCRdb with MiXCR from the 5' RACE reads. This sample has about 74,000 distinct CDR3 sequences, with around 7% found just once. These data come from a study of T cells after yellow fever vaccination. The CDR3 runs 14 residues. V lost 4 bases, J lost 10 bases, and 11 bases stayed unmatched. Germline CDR1 is SEHNR and CDR2 is FQNEAQ (reference sequence). Sequencing was performed on CD8+ T cells sorted from PBMCs, taken roughly 5 days after the first yellow fever vaccination. V is TRBV7-9 and J is TRBJ1-1; TRBD1 matches at 8 bases. The sequence was obtained from a man between 18 and 29 years old who received the YFV17D yellow fever vaccine. The CDR3 sequence: CASSSQGAGSVAFF. As DNA, the CDR3 is TGTGCCAGCAGCTCGCAGGGGGCCGGGTCTGTAGCTTTCTTT.